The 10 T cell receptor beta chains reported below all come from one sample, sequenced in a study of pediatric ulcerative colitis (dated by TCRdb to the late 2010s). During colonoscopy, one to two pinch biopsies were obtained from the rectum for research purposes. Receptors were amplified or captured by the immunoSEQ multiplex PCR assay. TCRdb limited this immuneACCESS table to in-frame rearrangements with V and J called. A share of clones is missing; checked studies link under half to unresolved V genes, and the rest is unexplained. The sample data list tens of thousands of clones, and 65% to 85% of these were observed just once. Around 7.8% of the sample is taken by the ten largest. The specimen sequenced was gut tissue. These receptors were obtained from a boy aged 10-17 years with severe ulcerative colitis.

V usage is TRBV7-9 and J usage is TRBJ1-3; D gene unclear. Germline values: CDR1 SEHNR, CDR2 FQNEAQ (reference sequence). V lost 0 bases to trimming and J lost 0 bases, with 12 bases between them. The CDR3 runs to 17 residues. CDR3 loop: CASSLAGRDFSGNTIYF. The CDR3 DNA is TGTGCCAGCAGCTTAGCTGGGCGCGATTTCTCTGGAAACACCATATATTTT. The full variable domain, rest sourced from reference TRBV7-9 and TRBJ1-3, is DTGVSQNPRHKITKRGQNVTFRCDPISEHNRLYWYRQTLGQGPEFLTYFQNEAQLEKSRLLSDRFSAERPKGSFSTLEIQRTEQGDSAMYLCASSLAGRDFSGNTIYFGEGSWLTVV.

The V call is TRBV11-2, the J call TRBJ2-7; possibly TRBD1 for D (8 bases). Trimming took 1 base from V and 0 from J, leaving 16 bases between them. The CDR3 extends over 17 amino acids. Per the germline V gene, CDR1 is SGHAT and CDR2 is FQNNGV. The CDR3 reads CASSLAATGGASYEQYF. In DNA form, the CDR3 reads TGTGCCAGCAGCTTAGCCGCAACAGGGGGGGCCTCCTACGAGCAGTACTTC.

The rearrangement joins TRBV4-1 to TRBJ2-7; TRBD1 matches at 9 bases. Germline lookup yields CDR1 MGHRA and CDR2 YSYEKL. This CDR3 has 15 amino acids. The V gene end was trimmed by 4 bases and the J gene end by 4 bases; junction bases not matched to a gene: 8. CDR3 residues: CASSPNRGLEYEQYF. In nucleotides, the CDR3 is TGCGCCAGCAGCCCAAACAGGGGGCTTGAGTACGAGCAGTACTTC.

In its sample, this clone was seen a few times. The CDR3 coding sequence is TGTGCCTGGAGTGTAGGCCAGCGGCCCCAGCATTTT. Amino acids: CAWSVGQRPQHF. This rearrangement joins TRBV30 to TRBJ1-5; D not certain. Germline V gives CDR1 GTSNPN, CDR2 SVGIG (reference sequence). This CDR3 is 12 amino acids long. Trimming took off 0 bases at V and 9 bases at J, with 9 bases between the two ends. Variable domain in full (rest from reference TRBV30 and TRBJ1-5): SQTIHQWPATLVQPVGSPLSLECTVEGTSNPNLYWYRQAAGRGLQLLFYSVGIGQISSEVPQNLSASRPQDRQFILSSKKLLLSDSGFYLCAWSVGQRPQHFGDGTRLSIL.

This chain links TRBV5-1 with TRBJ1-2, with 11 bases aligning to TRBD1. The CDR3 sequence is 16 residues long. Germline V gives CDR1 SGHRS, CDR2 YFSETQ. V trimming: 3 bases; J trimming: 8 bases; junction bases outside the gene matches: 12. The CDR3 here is CASSWDRGQGAGGYTF. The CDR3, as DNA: TGCGCCAGCAGCTGGGATAGAGGACAGGGGGCGGGCGGCTACACCTTC.

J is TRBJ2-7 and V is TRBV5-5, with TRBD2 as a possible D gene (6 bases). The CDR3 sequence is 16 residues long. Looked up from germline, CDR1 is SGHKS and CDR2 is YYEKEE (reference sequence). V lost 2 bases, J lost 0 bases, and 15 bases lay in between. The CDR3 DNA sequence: TGTGCCAGCAGCTTAGCGGAGGGGACCCACTCCTACGAGCAGTACTTC. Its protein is CASSLAEGTHSYEQYF.

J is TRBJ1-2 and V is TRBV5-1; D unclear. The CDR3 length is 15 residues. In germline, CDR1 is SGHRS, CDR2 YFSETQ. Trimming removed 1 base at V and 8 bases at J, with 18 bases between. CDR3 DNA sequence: TGCGCCAGCAGCTTGAATCTCGGGCAGGCCGGGGGCTACACCTTC. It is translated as CASSLNLGQAGGYTF.

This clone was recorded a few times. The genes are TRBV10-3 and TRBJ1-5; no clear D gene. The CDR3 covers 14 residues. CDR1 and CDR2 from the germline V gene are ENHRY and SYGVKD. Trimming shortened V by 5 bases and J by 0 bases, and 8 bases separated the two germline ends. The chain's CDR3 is CAISTEYSNQPQHF. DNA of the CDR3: TGTGCCATCAGTACAGAGTATAGCAATCAGCCCCAGCATTTT.

CDR3 protein: CASSLRAGGLRRTEAFF. In DNA form, the CDR3 reads TGTGCCAGCAGCTTACGTGCAGGGGGCCTTCGGCGGACTGAAGCTTTCTTT. This chain uses TRBV7-8 with TRBJ1-1; TRBD1 matches 8 bases. Trimming removed 2 bases from V and 5 bases from J; junction bases left unmatched: 13. Per germline, CDR1 SGHVS and CDR2 FQNEAQ. This CDR3 has 17 amino acids.

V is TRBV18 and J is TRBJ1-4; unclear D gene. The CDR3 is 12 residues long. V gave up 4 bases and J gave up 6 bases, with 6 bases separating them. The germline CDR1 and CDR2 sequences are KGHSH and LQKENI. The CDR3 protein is CASSLEDEKLFF. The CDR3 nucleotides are TGTGCCAGCTCACTAGAGGATGAAAAACTGTTTTTT.